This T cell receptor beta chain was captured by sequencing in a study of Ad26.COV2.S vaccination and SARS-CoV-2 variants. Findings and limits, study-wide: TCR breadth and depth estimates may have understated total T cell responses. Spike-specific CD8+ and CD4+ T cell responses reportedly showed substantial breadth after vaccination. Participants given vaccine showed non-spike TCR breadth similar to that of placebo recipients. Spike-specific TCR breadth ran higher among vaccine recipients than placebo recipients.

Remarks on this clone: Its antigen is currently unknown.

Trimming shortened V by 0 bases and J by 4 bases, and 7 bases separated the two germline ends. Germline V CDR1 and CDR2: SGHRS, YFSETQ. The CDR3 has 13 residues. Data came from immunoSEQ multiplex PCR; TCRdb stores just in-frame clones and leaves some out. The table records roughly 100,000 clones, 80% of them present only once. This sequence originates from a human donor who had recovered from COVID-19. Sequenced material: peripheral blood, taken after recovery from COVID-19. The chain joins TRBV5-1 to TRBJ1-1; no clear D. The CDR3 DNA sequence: TGCGCCAGCAGCTTGGAAAGCGTCACTGAAGCTTTCTTT. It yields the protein CASSLESVTEAFF.